A single sample is the source of the 32 T cell receptor beta chains below, sequenced in a study of shared clonotypes between healthy human individuals. Clones were read by immunoSEQ multiplex PCR, and TCRdb kept only the in-frame ones, dropping some. The sample lists about a million clones; about 80% were seen once. The sequenced sample consisted of memory CD4+ T cells from PBMCs. Specified subset: CD45RA-negative fraction. These receptor sequences come from a man aged 18 to 29 in good health. Some clones in this sample may be carry-over from other donors' samples.

Worth noting for this clone: Other DNA sequences from this sample encode an identical CDR3 as well. V and J are TRBV19 and TRBJ2-3; no clear D. V lost 2 bases and J lost 3, with 6 bases in between. CDR1 LNHDA and CDR2 SQIVND come from the germline V gene (reference sequence). This CDR3 comprises 13 residues. The CDR3 loop reads CASSIRRTDTQYF. The DNA for the CDR3 is TGTGCCAGTAGTATACGGCGGACAGATACGCAGTATTTT. Drawing the rest from reference TRBV19 and TRBJ2-3, the complete variable domain is DGGITQSPKYLFRKEGQNVTLSCEQNLNHDAMYWYRQDPGQGLRLIYYSQIVNDFQKGDIAEGYSVSREKKESFPLTVTSAQKNPTAFYLCASSIRRTDTQYFGPGTRLTVL.

V and J are TRBV6-5 and TRBJ2-5; TRBD1 aligns across 7 bases. The CDR3 totals 15 residues. Germline V lookup: CDR1 MNHEY, CDR2 SVGAGI. V shed 7 bases and J 2 bases; nucleotides not matched to a gene: 10. CDR3 residues: CASTQLTGTQETQYF. In DNA form, the CDR3 reads TGTGCCAGCACCCAATTGACAGGGACGCAAGAGACCCAGTACTTC.

This clone was seen only a few times. The J gene is TRBJ1-3, the V gene TRBV11-2; the D gene is possibly TRBD1 (5 bases). This CDR3 has 16 amino acids. With 2 bases removed from V and 0 bases from J, the gap between germline ends came to 11 bases. Germline assignment: CDR1 SGHAT and CDR2 FQNNGV. CDR3 bases: TGTGCCAGCAGCTTAAGACAGAGGAGCTCTGGAAACACCATATATTTT. Protein product: CASSLRQRSSGNTIYF. The full variable domain, with the rest looked up from reference TRBV11-2 and TRBJ1-3, is EAGVAQSPRYKIIEKRQSVAFWCNPISGHATLYWYQQILGQGPKLLIQFQNNGVVDDSQLPKDRFSAERLKGVDSTLKIQPAKLEDSAVYLCASSLRQRSSGNTIYFGEGSWLTVV.

The chain employs TRBV28 and TRBJ1-2; D may be TRBD1 (5 bases). The CDR3 contains 13 residues. V lost 9 bases and J lost 2, with 13 bases in between. Germline assignment: CDR1 MDHEN and CDR2 SYDVKM. CDR3 amino acids: CASTDSSNYGYTF. CDR3 bases: TGTGCCAGTACTGACAGTTCAAACTATGGCTACACCTTC.

This chain joins TRBV9 and TRBJ2-3, with a tentative D call TRBD2 (6 bases). This CDR3 is built from 17 residues. The germline V gene encodes CDR1 SGDLS and CDR2 YYNGEE. The V and J ends lost 3 bases and 0 bases respectively, with 17 bases between them. This CDR3 reads CASSETRGAGSTDTQYF. The CDR3 DNA sequence: TGTGCCAGCAGCGAGACCCGCGGGGCGGGTAGCACAGATACGCAGTATTTT.

CDR3 nucleotide sequence: TGCAGCACCACGGATTGGCAGACCCAAGAGACCCAGTACTTC. Protein sequence: CSTTDWQTQETQYF. The genes are TRBV29-1 and TRBJ2-5; D ambiguous. Trimming removed 8 bases at V and 1 base at J, with 17 bases between. CDR1 and CDR2 (germline): SQVTM, ANQGSEA. The CDR3 runs to 14 residues.

This sequence joins TRBV6-5 and TRBJ2-1; the match to TRBD2 covers 11 bases. V trimming: 5 bases; J trimming: 5 bases; junction bases outside the gene matches: 5. The CDR3 is made up of 15 amino acids. Germline V gene sequence: CDR1 MNHEY, CDR2 SVGAGI. The chain's CDR3 is CASSTGTSGNNEQFF. The CDR3 nucleotides are TGTGCCAGCAGTACCGGGACTAGCGGCAACAATGAGCAGTTCTTC.

The chain uses TRBV10-2 and TRBJ2-5, with a tentative D call TRBD2 (6 bases). V shed 2 bases and J shed 1 base, with 11 bases lying between them. Germline CDR1 and CDR2: WSHSY and SAAADI. CDR3 length equals 15 residues. CDR3 amino acids: CASSETGAPQETQYF. For the CDR3, the DNA is TGCGCCAGCAGTGAGACGGGAGCCCCCCAAGAGACCCAGTACTTC.

The chain couples TRBV10-1 to TRBJ2-4; TRBD2 matches at 13 bases. V trimming: 10 bases; J trimming: 2 bases; junction bases outside the gene matches: 8. Germline loops: CDR1 WNHNN, CDR2 SYGVQD (reference sequence). The CDR3 totals 16 residues. The CDR3 region is CAKREGLAGTKNIQYF. CDR3 DNA: TGCGCCAAAAGAGAGGGACTAGCGGGAACCAAAAACATTCAGTACTTC.

The genes are TRBV5-1 and TRBJ2-5; 7 bases align to TRBD1. This CDR3 contains 15 residues. CDR1 is SGHRS, CDR2 YFSETQ, per germline. Trimming cost V 4 bases and J 5 bases; bases outside gene matches: 11. Written as DNA, the CDR3 is TGCGCCAGCAGCCGGGACAGCCTCTTCAGCGAGACCCAGTACTTC. Amino acids: CASSRDSLFSETQYF.

This clone is a singleton in its sample. The V and J genes are TRBV5-1 and TRBJ2-1, with 11 bases matching TRBD1. After removal of 4 bases from V and 4 bases from J, the junction contained 4 bases not matched to a gene. The CDR3 contains 15 residues. Looked up from germline, CDR1 is SGHRS and CDR2 is YFSETQ. The CDR3 sequence: CASSDGQGAYNEQFF. The CDR3 bases are TGCGCCAGCAGCGATGGACAGGGGGCTTACAATGAGCAGTTCTTC.

The chain carries TRBV19 and TRBJ1-5; no definite D call. The CDR3 sequence is 15 residues long. Germline V gives CDR1 LNHDA, CDR2 SQIVND (reference sequence). V lost 1 base, J lost 5 bases, and 12 bases lay in between. CDR3 sequence reads: CASSIVLAGDQPQHF. Here the CDR3 DNA reads TGTGCCAGTAGTATAGTTCTGGCCGGCGATCAGCCCCAGCATTTT.

The V gene is TRBV6-4, the J gene TRBJ2-6; D remains ambiguous. CDR1 and CDR2 from the germline V gene are MRHNA and SNTAGT. Trimming took 2 bases from V and 2 from J, leaving 10 bases between them. This CDR3 region has 16 residues. CDR3 coding DNA: TGTGCCAGCAGTGACAGCCCGTTCACTGGGGCCAACGTCCTGACTTTC. This encodes CASSDSPFTGANVLTF.

This chain links TRBV6-5 with TRBJ1-2; D not resolved. Per germline, CDR1 MNHEY and CDR2 SVGAGI. The CDR3 sequence is 12 residues long. The V end was cut by 8 bases, the J end by 2 bases, with 9 bases between. Written as DNA, the CDR3 is TGTGCCAGCGCAAACAGAAACTATGGCTACACCTTC. This encodes CASANRNYGYTF.

On this clone: This specimen includes other DNA sequences encoding the same CDR3. The V and J genes are TRBV27 and TRBJ2-3; D might be TRBD2 (5 bases). The germline V gene has CDR1 MNHEY and CDR2 SMNVEV (reference sequence). This CDR3 contains 12 residues. V was clipped by 2 bases and J by 5 bases, with 5 bases between them. DNA of the CDR3: TGTGCCAGCAGTTTAGAGGGAGATACGCAGTATTTT. Translation gives CASSLEGDTQYF.

V gene TRBV5-1 combines with J gene TRBJ2-7; TRBD1 matches 10 bases. This CDR3 is 16 amino acids long. Germline-derived CDR1 and CDR2 are SGHRS and YFSETQ. With V trimmed by 4 bases and J by 3 bases, 10 bases remained unmatched. The CDR3 DNA follows: TGCGCCAGCAGCCGGGTTGGGACAGGGGTTTTCTACGAGCAGTACTTC. The encoded protein is CASSRVGTGVFYEQYF.

The chain uses TRBV5-1 and TRBJ1-1, with D perhaps matching TRBD1 (5 bases). V lost 1 base and J lost 1, with 11 bases in between. Per germline, CDR1 SGHRS and CDR2 YFSETQ. The CDR3 is made up of 15 amino acids. The CDR3 is CASSLYIDRNTEAFF. CDR3 nucleotides: TGCGCCAGCAGCTTGTACATAGACAGGAACACTGAAGCTTTCTTT.

This sequence joins TRBV5-4 and TRBJ2-3; 12 bases are shared with TRBD2. V shed 3 bases and J 2 bases; nucleotides not matched to a gene: 4. The CDR3 is 16 residues long. CDR1 is SGHNT, CDR2 YYREEE, per germline (reference sequence). The CDR3 nucleotides read TGTGCCAGCAGCTCGGGACTAGCGGGCTACACAGATACGCAGTATTTT. Translating it yields CASSSGLAGYTDTQYF.

J is TRBJ2-3 and V is TRBV28; D is possibly TRBD1 (5 bases). Per germline, CDR1 MDHEN and CDR2 SYDVKM. V was pared by 2 bases and J by 3 bases, with 12 bases between. The CDR3 consists of 15 residues. The CDR3 DNA reads TGTGCCAGCAGTTTAGTGGGCAGGGTAACAGATACGCAGTATTTT. It is translated as CASSLVGRVTDTQYF.

The chain links TRBV7-2 to TRBJ2-1; unclear D gene. Germline-derived CDR1 and CDR2 are SGHTA and FQGNSA. The CDR3 runs to 13 residues. Between the trimmed V and J ends, which lost 4 bases and 6 bases, there was a span of 10 bases. The CDR3 coding sequence is TGTGCCAGCAGCTCCGGGCCGGGCAATGAGCAGTTCTTC. This translates into CASSSGPGNEQFF.

This chain connects TRBV2 to TRBJ2-7, with D possibly matching TRBD1 (6 bases). This CDR3 region has 14 residues. Trimming cost V 8 bases and J 2 bases, with 16 bases left between them. CDR1 and CDR2 (germline): SNHLY, FYNNEI. The CDR3: CASAEGVPPYEQYF. CDR3 DNA sequence: TGTGCCAGCGCTGAGGGGGTACCCCCCTACGAGCAGTACTTC.

The rearrangement joins TRBV11-2 to TRBJ1-3, with D uncertain. V was clipped by 5 bases and J by 1 base, with 9 bases between them. This CDR3 spans 14 amino acids. The germline V gene has CDR1 SGHAT and CDR2 FQNNGV. The CDR3 coding sequence is TGTGCCAGCAGCCATATACGATCTGGAAACACCATATATTTT. Translating gives CASSHIRSGNTIYF.

The J gene is TRBJ1-2, the V gene TRBV7-2; TRBD1 matches 10 bases. The CDR3 loop spans 15 amino acids. V lost 1 base and J lost 8; bases outside the gene matches: 7. Germline V gives CDR1 SGHTA, CDR2 FQGNSA. The DNA of the CDR3 is TGTGCCAGCAGCTTAGGTGGGACAGGGGTAAAGGGCTACACCTTC. Translated: CASSLGGTGVKGYTF.

The genes are TRBV6-5 and TRBJ2-1; 8 nucleotides line up with TRBD1. This CDR3 comprises 13 residues. CDR1 MNHEY and CDR2 SVGAGI come from the germline V gene. Losses at the gene ends were 6 bases for V and 5 bases for J; bases not matched to a gene: 3. This chain's CDR3 is CASRRQGNNEQFF. DNA for the CDR3: TGTGCCAGCAGACGACAGGGGAACAATGAGCAGTTCTTC.

This chain uses TRBV7-3 with TRBJ2-7, with 8 bases lining up with TRBD1. The junction had 5 bases not matched to a gene; V was cut back by 3 bases and J by 1 base. The germline gives CDR1 SGHTA, CDR2 FQGTGA. There are 15 residues in the CDR3. CDR3 DNA sequence: TGTGCCAGCAGCTTTCGGACAGGGCCGTCCTACGAGCAGTACTTC. Translating it yields CASSFRTGPSYEQYF.

V and J are TRBV4-3 and TRBJ2-7; D uncertain. Germline V lookup: CDR1 LGHNA, CDR2 YSLEER. The CDR3 length is 14 residues. The V and J ends lost 4 bases and 0 bases respectively, with 10 bases between them. For the CDR3, the DNA is TGCGCCAGCAGCCCACAGCAGAGCTCCTACGAGCAGTACTTC. This codes for CASSPQQSSYEQYF.

With regard to this clone: A read error may explain this, as a much larger clone is one base away. Other DNA sequences from this sample encode an identical CDR3 as well. The V gene is TRBV5-1, the J gene TRBJ2-7, with TRBD2 matching 7 bases. Germline V gene sequence: CDR1 SGHRS, CDR2 YFSETQ. The CDR3 has 13 residues. After removal of 3 bases from V and 3 bases from J, the junction contained 3 bases not matched to a gene. CDR3 amino acids: CASSSSGSYEQYF. The CDR3 DNA follows: TGCGCCAGCAGCTCTAGCGGCAGCTACGAGCAGTACTTC.

This chain joins TRBV5-1 and TRBJ2-3, with unresolved D. The CDR3 covers 14 residues. The germline CDR1 and CDR2 sequences are SGHRS and YFSETQ. V was trimmed by 6 bases and J by 2 bases, leaving 13 bases between them. The CDR3 reads CASTENVFTDTQYF. The CDR3, as DNA: TGCGCCAGCACTGAGAATGTCTTCACAGATACGCAGTATTTT.

The rearrangement uses TRBV7-6 and TRBJ1-2, with a possible D match to TRBD1 (6 bases). This CDR3 is built from 13 residues. Germline loops: CDR1 SGHVS, CDR2 FNYEAQ. V lost 6 bases and J lost 9, with 17 bases in between. CDR3: CASSPDGGRSYTF. As DNA, the CDR3 is TGTGCCAGCAGTCCCGACGGGGGCCGAAGCTACACCTTC.

A remark on this clone: The sample has other DNA sequences that encode this CDR3 too. The rearrangement uses TRBV20-1 and TRBJ2-2, with D possibly TRBD2 on 5 matching bases. The V gene's germline CDR1 is DFQATT and CDR2 SNEGSKA (reference sequence). Trimming cost V 6 bases and J 3 bases, with 5 bases left between them. The CDR3 runs 11 residues. Here the CDR3 DNA reads TGCAGTGCGGGAGACACCGGGGAGCTGTTTTTT. This encodes CSAGDTGELFF.

The genes are TRBV7-2 and TRBJ1-2; the D is unclear. CDR1 is SGHTA and CDR2 is FQGNSA in the germline V gene. The CDR3 totals 12 residues. V dropped 7 bases and J dropped 7 bases, with 13 bases sitting between them. The CDR3 protein is CASNNFGVGYTF. CDR3 DNA: TGTGCCAGCAACAACTTCGGGGTTGGCTACACCTTC.

About this clone: A read error may produce the germline difference seen at one junction end. The chain employs TRBV11-2 and TRBJ2-7; 10 bases line up with TRBD2. This CDR3 contains 14 residues. Looked up from germline, CDR1 is SGHAT and CDR2 is FQNNGV. CDR3 in DNA: TGTGCCAGCAGCCCAATAGCGGGAGGATACGGGCAGTACTTC. It yields the protein CASSPIAGGYGQYF.